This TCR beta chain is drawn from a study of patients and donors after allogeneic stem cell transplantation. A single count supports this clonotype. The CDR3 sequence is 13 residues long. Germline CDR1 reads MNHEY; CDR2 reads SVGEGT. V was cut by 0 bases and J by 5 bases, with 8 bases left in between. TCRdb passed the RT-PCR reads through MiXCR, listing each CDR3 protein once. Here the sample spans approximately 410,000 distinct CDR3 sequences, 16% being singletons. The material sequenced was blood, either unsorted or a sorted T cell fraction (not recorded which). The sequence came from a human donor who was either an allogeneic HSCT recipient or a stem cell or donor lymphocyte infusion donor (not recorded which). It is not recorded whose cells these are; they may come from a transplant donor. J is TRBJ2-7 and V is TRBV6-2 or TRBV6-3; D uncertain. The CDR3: CASSYSLHNEQYF. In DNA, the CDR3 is TGTGCCAGCAGTTACTCTTTGCACAACGAGCAGTACTTC.